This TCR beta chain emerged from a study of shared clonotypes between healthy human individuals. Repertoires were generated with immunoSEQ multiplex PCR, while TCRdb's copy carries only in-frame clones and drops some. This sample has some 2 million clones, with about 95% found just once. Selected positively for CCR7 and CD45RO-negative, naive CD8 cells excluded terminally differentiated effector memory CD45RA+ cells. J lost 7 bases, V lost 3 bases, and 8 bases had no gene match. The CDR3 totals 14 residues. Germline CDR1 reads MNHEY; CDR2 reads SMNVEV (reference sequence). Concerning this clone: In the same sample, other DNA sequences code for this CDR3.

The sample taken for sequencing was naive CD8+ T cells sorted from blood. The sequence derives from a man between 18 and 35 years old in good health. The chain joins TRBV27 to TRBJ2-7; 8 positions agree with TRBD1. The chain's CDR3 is CASSFGQGAWEQYF. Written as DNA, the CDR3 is TGTGCCAGCAGTTTTGGCCAGGGGGCGTGGGAGCAGTACTTC.